The clone carrying this TCR beta chain was counted a single time. Profiling relied on immunoSEQ multiplex PCR, and the TCRdb table lists in-frame clones only, not all of them. Of 43,000 or so clones listed, approximately 92% are singletons. This sample is part of a study of T cell changes during pregnancy in multiple sclerosis. Germline assignment: CDR1 LGHNA and CDR2 YSLEER. V was shortened by 0 bases and J by 3 bases, with 6 bases between the two germline ends. The CDR3 totals 13 residues. The source material was peripheral blood, sampled in the third trimester of pregnancy. The V gene is TRBV4-3, the J gene TRBJ2-7; D ambiguous. The receptor comes from a female donor with multiple sclerosis, enrolled in a pregnancy study. The CDR3 DNA reads as TGCGCCAGCAGCCAAGACAGTCGCTACGAGCAGTACTTC. It encodes CASSQDSRYEQYF.